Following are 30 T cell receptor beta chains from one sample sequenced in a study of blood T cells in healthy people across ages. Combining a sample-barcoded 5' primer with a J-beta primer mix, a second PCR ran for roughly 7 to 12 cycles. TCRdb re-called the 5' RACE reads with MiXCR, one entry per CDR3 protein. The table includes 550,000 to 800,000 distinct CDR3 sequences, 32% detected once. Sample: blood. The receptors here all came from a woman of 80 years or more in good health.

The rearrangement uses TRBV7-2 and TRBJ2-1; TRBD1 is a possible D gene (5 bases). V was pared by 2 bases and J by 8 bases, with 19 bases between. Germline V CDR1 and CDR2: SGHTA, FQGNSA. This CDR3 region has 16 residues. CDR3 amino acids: CASSLTLGLIRYEQFF. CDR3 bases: TGTGCCAGCAGCTTAACGCTGGGGCTGATAAGATATGAGCAGTTCTTC. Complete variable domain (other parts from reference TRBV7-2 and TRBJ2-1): GAGVSQSPSNKVTEKGKDVELRCDPISGHTALYWYRQSLGQGLEFLIYFQGNSAPDKSGLPSDRFSAERTGGSVSTLTIQRTQQEDSAVYLCASSLTLGLIRYEQFFGPGTRLTVL.

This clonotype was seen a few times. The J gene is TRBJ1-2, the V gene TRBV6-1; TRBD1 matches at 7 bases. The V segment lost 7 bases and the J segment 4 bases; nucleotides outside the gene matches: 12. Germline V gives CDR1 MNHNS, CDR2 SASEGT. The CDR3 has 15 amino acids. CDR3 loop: CASTEWGRGPYGYTF. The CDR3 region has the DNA TGTGCCAGCACCGAATGGGGAAGGGGGCCCTATGGCTACACCTTC.

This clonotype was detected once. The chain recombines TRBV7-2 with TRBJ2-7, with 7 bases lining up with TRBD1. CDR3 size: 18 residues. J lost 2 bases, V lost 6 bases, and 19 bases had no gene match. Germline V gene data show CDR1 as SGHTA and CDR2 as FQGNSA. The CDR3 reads CASSRRGRTGLDTYEQYF. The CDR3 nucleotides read TGTGCCAGCAGTCGAAGGGGGCGAACAGGGTTGGACACCTACGAGCAGTACTTC.

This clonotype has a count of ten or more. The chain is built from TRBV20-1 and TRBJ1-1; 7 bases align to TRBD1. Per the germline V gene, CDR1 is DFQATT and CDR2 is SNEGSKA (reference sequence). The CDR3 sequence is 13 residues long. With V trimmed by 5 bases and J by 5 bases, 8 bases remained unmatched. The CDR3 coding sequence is TGCAGTGCTGAGGGACAGCCGGGGACTGAAGCTTTCTTT. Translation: CSAEGQPGTEAFF.

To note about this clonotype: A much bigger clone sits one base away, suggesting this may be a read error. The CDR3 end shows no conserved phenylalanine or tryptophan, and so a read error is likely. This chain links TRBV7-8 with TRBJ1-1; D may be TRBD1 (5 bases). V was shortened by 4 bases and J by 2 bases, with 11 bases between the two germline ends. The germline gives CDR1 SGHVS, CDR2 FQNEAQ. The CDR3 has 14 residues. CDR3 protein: CASSYGGSNTEAFL. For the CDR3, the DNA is TGTGCCAGCAGCTACGGGGGTAGTAACACTGAAGCTTTCTTG.

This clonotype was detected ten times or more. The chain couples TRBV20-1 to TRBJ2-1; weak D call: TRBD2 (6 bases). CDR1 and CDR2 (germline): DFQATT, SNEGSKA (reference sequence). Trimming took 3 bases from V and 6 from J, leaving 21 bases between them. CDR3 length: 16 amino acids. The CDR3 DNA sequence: TGCAGTGCTAGCCCCGGCAGTGGCGGGGTGATCAATGAGCAGTTCTTC. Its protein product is CSASPGSGGVINEQFF.

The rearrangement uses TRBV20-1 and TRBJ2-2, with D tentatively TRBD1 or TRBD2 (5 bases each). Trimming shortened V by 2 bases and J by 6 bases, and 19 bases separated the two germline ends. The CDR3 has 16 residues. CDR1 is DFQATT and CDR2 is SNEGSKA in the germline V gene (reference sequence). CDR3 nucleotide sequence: TGCAGTGCTAGAATGCCGGGACGGCGGATATCCGGGGAGCTGTTTTTT. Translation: CSARMPGRRISGELFF.

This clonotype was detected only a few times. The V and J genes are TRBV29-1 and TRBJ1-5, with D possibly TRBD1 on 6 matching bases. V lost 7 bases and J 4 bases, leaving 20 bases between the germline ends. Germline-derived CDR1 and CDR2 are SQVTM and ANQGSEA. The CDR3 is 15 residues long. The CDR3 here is CSARVGGDPNQPQHF. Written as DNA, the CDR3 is TGCAGCGCCCGAGTGGGGGGCGACCCGAATCAGCCCCAGCATTTT.

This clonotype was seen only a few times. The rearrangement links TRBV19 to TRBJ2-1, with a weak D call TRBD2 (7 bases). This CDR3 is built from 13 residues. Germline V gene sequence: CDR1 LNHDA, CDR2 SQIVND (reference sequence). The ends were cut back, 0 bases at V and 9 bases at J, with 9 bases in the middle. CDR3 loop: CASSIDGGAEQFF. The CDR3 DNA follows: TGTGCCAGTAGTATAGATGGGGGGGCTGAGCAGTTCTTC.

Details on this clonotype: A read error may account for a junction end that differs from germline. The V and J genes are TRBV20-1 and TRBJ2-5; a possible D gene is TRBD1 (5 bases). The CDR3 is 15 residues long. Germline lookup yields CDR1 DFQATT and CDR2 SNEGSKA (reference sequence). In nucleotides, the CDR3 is TGCAGCGCTAGACCCGACTCCCAGGGTTACAATGAGCAGTACTTC. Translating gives CSARPDSQGYNEQYF.

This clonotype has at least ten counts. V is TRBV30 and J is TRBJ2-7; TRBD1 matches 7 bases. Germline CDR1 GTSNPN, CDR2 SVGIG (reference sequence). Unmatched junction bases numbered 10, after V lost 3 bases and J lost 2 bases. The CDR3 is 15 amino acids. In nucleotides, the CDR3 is TGTGCCTGGAGAGCCCTCGGACAGGAAGCCTACGAGCAGTACTTC. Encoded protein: CAWRALGQEAYEQYF.

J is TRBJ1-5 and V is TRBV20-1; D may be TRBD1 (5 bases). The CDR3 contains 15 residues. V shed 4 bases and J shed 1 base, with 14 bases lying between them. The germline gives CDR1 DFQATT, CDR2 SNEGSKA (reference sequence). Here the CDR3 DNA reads TGCAGTGCTACTAAAACGGGGACCAGCAATCAGCCCCAGCATTTT. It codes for CSATKTGTSNQPQHF.

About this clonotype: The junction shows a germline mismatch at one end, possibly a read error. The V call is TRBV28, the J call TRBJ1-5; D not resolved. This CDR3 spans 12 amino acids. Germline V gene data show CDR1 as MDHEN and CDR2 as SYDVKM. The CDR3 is CASSFRNHPQHF. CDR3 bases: TGTGCCAGCAGTTTCCGAAATCACCCCCAGCATTTT. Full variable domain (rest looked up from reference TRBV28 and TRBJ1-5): DVKVTQSSRYLVKRTGEKVFLECVQDMDHENMFWYRQDPGLGLRLIYFSYDVKMKEKGDIPEGYSVSREKKERFSLILESASTNQTSMYLCASSFRNHPQHFGDGTRLSIL.

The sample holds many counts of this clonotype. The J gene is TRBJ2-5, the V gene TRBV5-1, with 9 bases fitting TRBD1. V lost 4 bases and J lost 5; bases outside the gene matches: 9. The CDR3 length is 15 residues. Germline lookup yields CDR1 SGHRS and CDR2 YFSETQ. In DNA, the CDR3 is TGCGCCAGCAGCCCGGACAGGGGCGCGCGGGAGACCCAGTACTTC. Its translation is CASSPDRGARETQYF. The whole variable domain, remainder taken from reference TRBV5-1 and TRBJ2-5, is KAGVTQTPRYLIKTRGQQVTLSCSPISGHRSVSWYQQTPGQGLQFLFEYFSETQRNKGNFPGRFSGRQFSNSRSEMNVSTLELGDSALYLCASSPDRGARETQYFGPGTRLLVL.

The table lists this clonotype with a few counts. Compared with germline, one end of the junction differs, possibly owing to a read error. CDR3 protein: CAGSSGTSGLNEQFF. The CDR3 DNA reads as TGTGCCGGCTCATCCGGGACTAGCGGCCTCAATGAGCAGTTCTTC. The rearrangement uses TRBV18 and TRBJ2-1, with 11 bases that match TRBD2. Germline V gene lookup returns CDR1 KGHSH and CDR2 LQKENI. CDR3 size: 15 residues.

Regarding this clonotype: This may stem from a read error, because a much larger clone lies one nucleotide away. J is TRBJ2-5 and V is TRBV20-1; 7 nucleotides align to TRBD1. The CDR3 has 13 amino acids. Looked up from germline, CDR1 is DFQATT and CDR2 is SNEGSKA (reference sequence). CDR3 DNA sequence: TGCAGTATGACAGGGTTAGGGAAAGATACCCAGTACTTC. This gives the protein CSMTGLGKDTQYF.

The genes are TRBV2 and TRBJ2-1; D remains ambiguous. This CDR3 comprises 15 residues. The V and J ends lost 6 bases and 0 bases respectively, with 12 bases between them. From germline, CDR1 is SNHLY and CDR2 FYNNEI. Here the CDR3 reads CASSERASSYNEQFF. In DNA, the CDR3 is TGTGCCAGCAGCGAGCGAGCAAGCTCCTACAATGAGCAGTTCTTC.

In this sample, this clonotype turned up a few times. The CDR3 here is CASSPAGADTGELFF. CDR3 DNA sequence: TGTGCCAGCAGTCCAGCGGGGGCGGACACCGGGGAGCTGTTTTTT. V and J are TRBV6-5 and TRBJ2-2, with 8 bases lining up with TRBD2. With V trimmed by 5 bases and J by 3 bases, 5 bases remained unmatched. This CDR3 spans 15 amino acids. Germline CDR1 reads MNHEY; CDR2 reads SVGAGI.

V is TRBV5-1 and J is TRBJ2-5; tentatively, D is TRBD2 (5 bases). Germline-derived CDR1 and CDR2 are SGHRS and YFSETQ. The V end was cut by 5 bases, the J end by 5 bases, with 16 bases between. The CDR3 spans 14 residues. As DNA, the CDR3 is TGCGCCAGCAGTGGAGGACGTCTTATGGAGACCCAGTACTTC. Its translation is CASSGGRLMETQYF. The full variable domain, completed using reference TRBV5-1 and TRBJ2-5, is KAGVTQTPRYLIKTRGQQVTLSCSPISGHRSVSWYQQTPGQGLQFLFEYFSETQRNKGNFPGRFSGRQFSNSRSEMNVSTLELGDSALYLCASSGGRLMETQYFGPGTRLLVL.

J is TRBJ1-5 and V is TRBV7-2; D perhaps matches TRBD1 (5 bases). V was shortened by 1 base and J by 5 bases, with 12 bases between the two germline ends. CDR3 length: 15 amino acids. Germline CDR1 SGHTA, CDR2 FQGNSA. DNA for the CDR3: TGTGCCAGCAGCTTAGTAGGGGCAGAGCATCAGCCCCAGCATTTT. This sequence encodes CASSLVGAEHQPQHF.

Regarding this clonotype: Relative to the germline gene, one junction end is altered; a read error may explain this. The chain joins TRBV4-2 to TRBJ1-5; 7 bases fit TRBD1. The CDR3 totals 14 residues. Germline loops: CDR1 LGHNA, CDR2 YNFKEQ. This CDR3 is CASSLDRLRGPPHF. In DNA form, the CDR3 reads TGTGCCAGCAGCCTGGACAGGCTACGGGGGCCCCCGCATTTT.

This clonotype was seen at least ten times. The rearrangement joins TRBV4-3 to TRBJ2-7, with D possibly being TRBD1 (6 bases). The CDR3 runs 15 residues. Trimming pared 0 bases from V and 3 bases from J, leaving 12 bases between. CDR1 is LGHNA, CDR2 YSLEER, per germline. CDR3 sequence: CASSQELQGSYEQYF. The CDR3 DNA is TGCGCCAGCAGCCAAGAACTACAGGGAAGCTACGAGCAGTACTTC.

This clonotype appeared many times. CDR3: CASSLGGEVANIQYF. As DNA, the CDR3 is TGTGCCAGCAGCTTGGGAGGGGAGGTGGCTAACATTCAGTACTTC. The chain combines TRBV5-6 with TRBJ2-4; D is perhaps TRBD2 (6 bases). The V gene lost 0 bases and the J gene lost 7 bases, with 14 bases spanning the gap. Germline lookup yields CDR1 SGHDT and CDR2 YYEEEE. The length of the CDR3 is 15 residues.

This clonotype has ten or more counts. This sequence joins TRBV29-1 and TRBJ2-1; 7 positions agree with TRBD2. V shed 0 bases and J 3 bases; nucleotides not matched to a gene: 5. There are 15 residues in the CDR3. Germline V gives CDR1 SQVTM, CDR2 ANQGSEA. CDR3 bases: TGCAGCGTTGAAGATCTGTGCGGGGGCTACAATGAGCAGTTCTTC. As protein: CSVEDLCGGYNEQFF.

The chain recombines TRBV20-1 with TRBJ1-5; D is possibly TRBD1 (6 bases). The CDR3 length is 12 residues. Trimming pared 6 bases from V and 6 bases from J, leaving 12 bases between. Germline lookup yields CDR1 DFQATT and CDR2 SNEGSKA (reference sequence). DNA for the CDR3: TGCAGTGCAAAGGAGGGGGGTCAGCCCCAGCATTTT. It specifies CSAKEGGQPQHF.

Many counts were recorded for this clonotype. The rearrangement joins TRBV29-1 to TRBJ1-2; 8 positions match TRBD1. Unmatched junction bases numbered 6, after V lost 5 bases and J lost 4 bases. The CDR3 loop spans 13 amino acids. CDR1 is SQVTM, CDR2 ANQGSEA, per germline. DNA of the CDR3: TGCAGCGTTACAGGACAGGGTCCCTATGGCTACACCTTC. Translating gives CSVTGQGPYGYTF.

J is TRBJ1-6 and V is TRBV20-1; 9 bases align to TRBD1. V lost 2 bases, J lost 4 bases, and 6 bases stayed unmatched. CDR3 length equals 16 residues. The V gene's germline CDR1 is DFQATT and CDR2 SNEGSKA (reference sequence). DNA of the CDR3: TGCAGTGCTAGAACCCGGGACAGGGCGTATAATTCACCCCTCCACTTT. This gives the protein CSARTRDRAYNSPLHF.

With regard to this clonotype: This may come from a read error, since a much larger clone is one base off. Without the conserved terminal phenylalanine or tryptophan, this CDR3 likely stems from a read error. The CDR3: CASSEDRVGEKLFC. As DNA, the CDR3 is TGCGCCAGCAGCGAAGACAGGGTCGGCGAAAAACTGTTTTGT. V and J are TRBV5-1 and TRBJ1-4; TRBD1 aligns across 7 bases. CDR3 size: 14 residues. Germline trimming cut 4 bases from V and 8 bases from J; bases unmatched to any gene: 8. Germline CDR1 SGHRS, CDR2 YFSETQ.

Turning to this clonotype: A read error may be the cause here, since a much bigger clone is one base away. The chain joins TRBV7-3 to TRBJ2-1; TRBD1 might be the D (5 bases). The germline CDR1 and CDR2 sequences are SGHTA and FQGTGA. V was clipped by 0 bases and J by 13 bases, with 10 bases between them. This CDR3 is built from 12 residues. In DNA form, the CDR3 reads TGTGCCAGCAGCTTAACGTATGGGGCCCAGTTCTTC. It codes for CASSLTYGAQFF.

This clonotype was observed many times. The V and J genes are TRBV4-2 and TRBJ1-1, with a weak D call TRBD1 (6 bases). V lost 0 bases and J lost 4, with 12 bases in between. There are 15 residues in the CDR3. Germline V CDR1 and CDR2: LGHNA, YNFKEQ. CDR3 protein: CASSQEGRGSTEAFF. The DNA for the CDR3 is TGTGCCAGCAGCCAAGAGGGCAGGGGAAGCACTGAAGCTTTCTTT.